Described below is a single TCR beta chain sequence and its context. Its antigen is still unknown. Profiled with immunoSEQ multiplex PCR; TCRdb holds only in-frame clones, not every one. This table has 140,000 or so clones, about 93% appearing once. This record belongs to a study of CD4+ T cells in melanoma. Study-wide results and limits: A reported correlation linked neoantigen-specific CD4+ T cells to CD8+, macrophage and B cell function. Reportedly, melanoma neoantigen-specific CD4+ T cells showed varied differentiation states.

The CDR3 sequence is 13 residues long. The V gene lost 4 bases and the J gene lost 0 bases, with 9 bases spanning the gap. Germline V lookup: CDR1 SQVTM, CDR2 ANQGSEA. The clonotype comes from a human donor with melanoma. The chain combines TRBV29-1 with TRBJ1-1, with a tentative D call TRBD1 (5 bases). CDR3 protein: CSVVGGMNTEAFF. The CDR3 nucleotides are TGCAGCGTTGTTGGGGGGATGAACACTGAAGCTTTCTTT.